This T cell receptor beta chain was found in a study of blood T cell repertoires in COVID-19. Turning to the study itself: COVID-19 samples, acute and convalescent, were from the United States, Italy and Spain. The analysed material was cDNA or gDNA that came from T cells, B-cell-depleted T cells, or PBMCs.

Donors of Cohort 3 who recovered were those that had two negative PCRs, clearance, or symptom resolution. Generated by immunoSEQ multiplex PCR, the TCRdb table keeps only in-frame clones and is missing some. The table lists under 300,000 clones, around 89% of them singletons, with approximately 9.5% in the top ten. Germline assignment: CDR1 GTSNPN and CDR2 SVGIG (reference sequence). The CDR3 runs to 15 residues. V trimming: 2 bases; J trimming: 6 bases; junction bases outside the gene matches: 12. This clone occurred once. The source of this sequence is a man in his forties who had recovered from COVID-19. The specimen was PBMCs or T cells enriched from blood (not recorded which). V usage is TRBV30 and J usage is TRBJ2-7; 8 bases fit TRBD1. This chain's CDR3 is CAWSPFHGQGSEQYF. For the CDR3, the DNA is TGTGCCTGGAGTCCCTTCCACGGACAGGGTTCCGAGCAGTACTTC.